This paragraph covers one T cell receptor beta chain sequence. Its target is not known. The sample originates from a study of post-analysis software for immune sequencing data. Study details: The disease courses covered relapsing-remitting, secondary progressive and progressive-relapsing multiple sclerosis.

Study conclusions and caveats: Normalized Chao1 diversity in multiple sclerosis patients fell significantly below that of controls. Among about 5 TRBV segments more frequent in patients than controls were TRBV5-6, TRBV5-1 and TRBV20-1.

Trimming took 2 bases from V and 6 from J; bases not matched to a gene: 14. Germline CDR1 and CDR2: SGHTA and FQGNSA. The CDR3 sequence is 18 residues long. The TCR beta cDNA libraries carried unique molecular identifiers. TCRdb reprocessed the PCR reads via MiXCR and lists one record per CDR3 protein. This table has 380,000 or so distinct CDR3 sequences, roughly 30% appearing once. This chain connects TRBV7-2 to TRBJ2-7; 12 positions agree with TRBD2. This receptor was identified in a girl aged 10 to 17 with multiple sclerosis. Material: blood. CDR3 DNA sequence: TGTGCCAGCAGCTTACCTACTAGCGGGGGGCTGGTCTCTTGCGAGCAGTACTTC. Its translation is CASSLPTSGGLVSCEQYF.